Listed here are 27 T cell receptor beta chains from one sample, sequenced in a study of T cells after yellow fever vaccination. TCRdb re-called the 5' RACE reads through MiXCR, storing one row per CDR3 protein. Of 100,000 to 150,000 distinct CDR3 sequences listed, 15% were seen once; the top ten hold roughly two fifths. The sample in question was CD8+ T cells sorted from PBMCs, obtained 5 days after the yellow fever booster vaccination. The receptors here all came from a man aged 18 to 30 who received the YFV17D yellow fever vaccine.

This clonotype was counted between two and nine times. V is TRBV7-2 and J is TRBJ2-3; a possible D gene is TRBD2 (5 bases). V gave up 4 bases and J gave up 0 bases, with 11 bases separating them. This CDR3 is 15 amino acids long. Germline CDR1 and CDR2: SGHTA and FQGNSA. CDR3 in DNA: TGTGCCAGCAGCTATCGGCGGGCTAGCACAGATACGCAGTATTTT. Its protein product is CASSYRRASTDTQYF.

This clonotype was recorded a few times. The CDR3: CSGGLTNTGELFF. CDR3 DNA sequence: TGCAGCGGAGGACTTACGAACACCGGGGAGCTGTTTTTT. The chain recombines TRBV29-1 with TRBJ2-2; tentative D call: TRBD2 (5 bases). CDR3 length: 13 residues. V lost 7 bases and J 0 bases, leaving 9 bases between the germline ends. Germline V lookup: CDR1 SQVTM, CDR2 ANQGSEA.

V usage is TRBV7-6 and J usage is TRBJ2-7, with D possibly matching TRBD2 (7 bases). The CDR3 extends over 15 amino acids. CDR1 SGHVS and CDR2 FNYEAQ come from the germline V gene. V shed 2 bases and J shed 6 bases, with 17 bases lying between them. The CDR3 DNA follows: TGTGCCAGCAGCTTATTTAGTGGGGGGGCGACCGAGCAGTACTTC. It is translated as CASSLFSGGATEQYF.

This clonotype was seen a few times. The rearrangement uses TRBV24-1 and TRBJ2-3; the D is unclear. The germline V gene has CDR1 KGHDR and CDR2 SFDVKD. Trimming took 6 bases from V and 0 from J, leaving 12 bases between them. The CDR3 loop spans 15 amino acids. CDR3 nucleotide sequence: TGTGCCACCAGTTCACCCATGGATAGCACAGATACGCAGTATTTT. Translating it yields CATSSPMDSTDTQYF.

The J gene is TRBJ2-7, the V gene TRBV18; possibly TRBD1 or TRBD2 for D (5 bases each). V was clipped by 2 bases and J by 3 bases, with 14 bases between them. Per the germline V gene, CDR1 is KGHSH and CDR2 is LQKENI. The CDR3 covers 15 residues. This CDR3 is CASSPTGPTIYEQYF. In nucleotides, the CDR3 is TGTGCCAGCTCACCAACGGGACCTACGATCTACGAGCAGTACTTC.

This clonotype showed up just a few times. V is TRBV4-3 and J is TRBJ1-5, with D tentatively TRBD1 (6 bases). V lost 3 bases and J 2 bases, leaving 11 bases between the germline ends. This CDR3 is built from 15 residues. The germline V gene has CDR1 LGHNA and CDR2 YSLEER. The CDR3 sequence: CASSQGTGRNQPQHF. The DNA for the CDR3 is TGCGCCAGCAGCCAGGGAACAGGGCGCAATCAGCCCCAGCATTTT.

J is TRBJ2-5 and V is TRBV7-9; 11 positions agree with TRBD2. V dropped 6 bases and J dropped 2; count of bases not matched to a gene: 8. The CDR3 is 16 amino acids. The germline V gene encodes CDR1 SEHNR and CDR2 FQNEAQ (reference sequence). The CDR3: CASSRLAGTLQETQYF. CDR3 nucleotides: TGTGCCAGCAGTCGACTAGCGGGGACACTGCAAGAGACCCAGTACTTC.

In its sample, this clonotype was seen a few times. This chain joins TRBV7-6 and TRBJ2-1, with TRBD2 as a possible D gene (5 bases). CDR3 size: 14 residues. Germline V CDR1 and CDR2: SGHVS, FNYEAQ. Trimming shortened V by 5 bases and J by 8 bases, and 16 bases separated the two germline ends. The CDR3 DNA is TGTGCCAGCAGCCCGGGGTTGAGGCTGGATGAGCAGTTCTTC. Translating it yields CASSPGLRLDEQFF.

This clonotype was observed a handful of times. J is TRBJ1-1 and V is TRBV4-1, with D possibly being TRBD1 (5 bases). The germline V and J ends were trimmed by 9 bases and 0 bases, with 11 bases remaining between them. The CDR3 length is 13 residues. Germline V lookup: CDR1 MGHRA, CDR2 YSYEKL. This CDR3 reads CASGGGLNTEAFF. In DNA form, the CDR3 reads TGCGCCAGTGGGGGGGGACTGAACACTGAAGCTTTCTTT.

The V gene is TRBV4-1, the J gene TRBJ2-2; 13 positions match TRBD2. V gave up 2 bases and J gave up 1 base; unmatched junction bases: 7. The germline V gene has CDR1 MGHRA and CDR2 YSYEKL. The CDR3 covers 19 residues. This chain's CDR3 is CASSQRGGLAGLNTGELFF. DNA of the CDR3: TGCGCCAGCAGCCAACGAGGGGGACTAGCGGGGCTGAACACCGGGGAGCTGTTTTTT.

The chain carries TRBV6-5 and TRBJ1-5; no clear D gene. From germline, CDR1 is MNHEY and CDR2 SVGAGI. The CDR3 length is 16 residues. Trimming took off 0 bases at V and 6 bases at J, with 15 bases between the two ends. The CDR3 here is CASSYSRVGGVQPQHF. For the CDR3, the DNA is TGTGCCAGCAGTTACTCGAGGGTTGGTGGTGTTCAGCCCCAGCATTTT.

The V and J genes are TRBV6-5 and TRBJ2-2; TRBD1 is a possible D gene (6 bases). With 6 bases removed from V and 6 bases from J, the gap between germline ends came to 14 bases. Germline CDR1 MNHEY, CDR2 SVGAGI. This CDR3 region has 14 residues. The CDR3: CASRPQTGAGELFF. The CDR3 DNA reads as TGTGCCAGCAGACCGCAGACAGGAGCCGGGGAGCTGTTTTTT.

This clonotype was detected only a few times. CDR3 nucleotide sequence: TGTGCCAGTAGACTACAGGGGGCGGATAATTCACCCCTCCACTTT. Translation: CASRLQGADNSPLHF. V usage is TRBV19 and J usage is TRBJ1-6, with 9 bases matching TRBD1. The germline CDR1 and CDR2 sequences are LNHDA and SQIVND (reference sequence). CDR3 size: 15 residues. V was clipped by 6 bases and J by 5 bases; unmatched bases: 5.

This clonotype was seen more than once but under ten times. The genes are TRBV6-1 and TRBJ2-3, with a possible D match to TRBD2 (5 bases). The V end lost 3 bases, the J end lost 5 bases, and 9 bases lay between the germline ends. The CDR3 has 13 amino acids. Germline-derived CDR1 and CDR2 are MNHNS and SASEGT. CDR3 nucleotides: TGTGCCAGCAGTGAGTTAGGGAGAGATACGCAGTATTTT. This encodes CASSELGRDTQYF.

The J gene is TRBJ1-1, the V gene TRBV21-1; no DNA check was done on the table's D call, TRBD1. TRBV21-1 is described as a pseudogene. The CDR3 length is 14 residues. The CDR3 nucleotides read TGTGCCAGCAGCAAACGGGGACGTATCACTGAAGCTTTCTTT. Translating it yields CASSKRGRITEAFF.

The V gene is TRBV12-3 or TRBV12-4, the J gene TRBJ1-5; D not resolved. The length of the CDR3 is 12 residues. V lost 7 bases and J 9 bases, leaving 13 bases between the germline ends. The CDR3 protein is CASTGELGPQHF. In DNA, the CDR3 is TGTGCCAGCACTGGGGAACTGGGGCCCCAGCATTTT.

J is TRBJ2-1 and V is TRBV6-5; no clear D gene. The CDR3 totals 16 residues. Germline CDR1 reads MNHEY; CDR2 reads SVGAGI. V lost 6 bases and J lost 5, with 20 bases in between. DNA for the CDR3: TGTGCCAGCAGCTACGGCCTGAAAGGAATCCACAATGAGCAGTTCTTC. The encoded protein is CASSYGLKGIHNEQFF.

This sequence joins TRBV5-1 and TRBJ2-3; D uncertain. Germline V CDR1 and CDR2: SGHRS, YFSETQ. The CDR3 is 16 amino acids. V lost 3 bases, J lost 2 bases, and 16 bases lay in between. CDR3 amino acids: CASSSVPVHSTDTQYF. Here the CDR3 DNA reads TGCGCCAGCAGCTCTGTTCCAGTTCACTCCACAGATACGCAGTATTTT.

This clonotype has just a few counts. The rearrangement joins TRBV13 to TRBJ2-1; 9 bases fit TRBD1. The germline gives CDR1 PRHDT, CDR2 FYEKMQ (reference sequence). CDR3 length: 17 amino acids. V shed 4 bases and J 6 bases; nucleotides not matched to a gene: 13. The CDR3 bases are TGTGCCAGCAGCTCCCTATGGGGCTGGACAGGGGTCAATGAGCAGTTCTTC. It encodes CASSSLWGWTGVNEQFF.

The chain has TRBV12-3 or TRBV12-4 and TRBJ1-1; no clear D gene. The CDR3 is made up of 15 amino acids. Trimming cost V 5 bases and J 0 bases, with 13 bases left between them. The CDR3 reads CASSPPARMNTEAFF. The CDR3 region has the DNA TGTGCCAGCAGTCCCCCCGCCAGAATGAACACTGAAGCTTTCTTT.

This clonotype has more than one count but fewer than ten. The rearrangement joins TRBV7-9 to TRBJ2-3, with 9 bases lining up with TRBD2. The junction had 3 bases not matched to a gene; V was cut back by 2 bases and J by 0 bases. The CDR3 is 16 amino acids. CDR1 is SEHNR and CDR2 is FQNEAQ in the germline V gene (reference sequence). CDR3 nucleotides: TGTGCCAGCAGCTTATCTCTAGCGGGGAGCACAGATACGCAGTATTTT. This encodes CASSLSLAGSTDTQYF.

This clonotype has just a few counts. The rearrangement joins TRBV5-1 to TRBJ2-7; D is unresolved. Between the trimmed V and J ends, which lost 2 bases and 1 base, there was a span of 7 bases. Germline V gene sequence: CDR1 SGHRS, CDR2 YFSETQ. There are 13 residues in the CDR3. CDR3 loop: CASSFQASYEQYF. The CDR3 nucleotides are TGCGCCAGCAGCTTTCAGGCTTCCTACGAGCAGTACTTC.

This clonotype was counted ten times or more. The J gene is TRBJ1-2, the V gene TRBV6-5, with 7 bases lining up with TRBD1. Germline V gives CDR1 MNHEY, CDR2 SVGAGI. Trimming took 4 bases from V and 4 from J; bases not matched to a gene: 3. The CDR3 loop spans 13 amino acids. CDR3 in amino acids: CASSLTGTYGYTF. As DNA, the CDR3 is TGTGCCAGCAGTTTGACAGGGACCTATGGCTACACCTTC.

The rearrangement links TRBV12-3 or TRBV12-4 to TRBJ2-5, with TRBD2 as a possible D gene (5 bases). The CDR3 consists of 14 residues. The V end was cut by 6 bases, the J end by 4 bases, with 15 bases between. The CDR3 nucleotides are TGTGCCAGCAGCCCCAACGGGGTGGGAGAGACCCAGTACTTC. Encoded protein: CASSPNGVGETQYF.

This clonotype was seen more than once but under ten times. The J gene is TRBJ1-3, the V gene TRBV11-2; possibly TRBD1 for D (5 bases). V dropped 4 bases and J dropped 2 bases, with 15 bases sitting between them. From germline, CDR1 is SGHAT and CDR2 FQNNGV. The CDR3 runs 16 residues. CDR3 coding DNA: TGTGCCAGCAGCTACCACCCGGGACCCACTGGAAACACCATATATTTT. Translation: CASSYHPGPTGNTIYF.

This clonotype has a handful of counts. The chain employs TRBV7-2 and TRBJ2-7; a possible D gene is TRBD1 (5 bases). The CDR3 consists of 15 residues. Germline CDR1 SGHTA, CDR2 FQGNSA. The V end lost 5 bases, the J end lost 3 bases, and 17 bases lay between the germline ends. The CDR3 region has the DNA TGTGCCAGCAGCAGCTTAGGGGTACCGTACTACGAGCAGTACTTC. It codes for CASSSLGVPYYEQYF.

This clonotype was picked up a small number of times. The chain uses TRBV19 and TRBJ2-1, with D unclear. Germline CDR1 and CDR2: LNHDA and SQIVND (reference sequence). Trimming pared 0 bases from V and 6 bases from J, leaving 12 bases between. The CDR3 is 15 amino acids. CDR3 loop: CASSIDGRVANEQFF. CDR3 nucleotides: TGTGCCAGTAGTATAGATGGACGGGTTGCCAATGAGCAGTTCTTC.